This section outlines one TCR beta chain sequence together with its context. What it binds is unknown. The data derive from a study of beta chain features in type 1 diabetes. Isolated RNA was reverse transcribed in full, so expressed TCRB transcripts were sequenced. Data came from immunoSEQ multiplex PCR; TCRdb stores just in-frame clones and leaves some out. The data show a few hundred thousand clones, approximately 12% seen once. Germline values: CDR1 SQVTM, CDR2 ANQGSEA. Trimming took 0 bases from V and 3 from J; bases not matched to a gene: 8. This CDR3 contains 16 residues. Study findings and constraints: The study found moderately but significantly shorter TCRB CDR3s in all four CD4+ subsets of Type 1 diabetes patients. Insertion counts at VDJ junctions were lower in type 1 diabetes patients, who also showed more deletions there. A closer apparent resemblance between naive, central memory and Treg TCRB repertoires was seen in patients than in healthy donors. PCR may have favored shorter templates equally in patients and controls.

It was one heparinised blood draw, averaging about 0.12 L, that each donor gave. The V call is TRBV29-1, the J call TRBJ2-1, with 7 bases matching TRBD2. This TCR derives from a young woman with type 1 diabetes. Sample: naive CD4+ T cells from blood. The chain's CDR3 is CSVEDLGGGSYNEQFF. CDR3 nucleotide sequence: TGCAGCGTTGAAGATCTTGGGGGGGGTAGCTACAATGAGCAGTTCTTC.